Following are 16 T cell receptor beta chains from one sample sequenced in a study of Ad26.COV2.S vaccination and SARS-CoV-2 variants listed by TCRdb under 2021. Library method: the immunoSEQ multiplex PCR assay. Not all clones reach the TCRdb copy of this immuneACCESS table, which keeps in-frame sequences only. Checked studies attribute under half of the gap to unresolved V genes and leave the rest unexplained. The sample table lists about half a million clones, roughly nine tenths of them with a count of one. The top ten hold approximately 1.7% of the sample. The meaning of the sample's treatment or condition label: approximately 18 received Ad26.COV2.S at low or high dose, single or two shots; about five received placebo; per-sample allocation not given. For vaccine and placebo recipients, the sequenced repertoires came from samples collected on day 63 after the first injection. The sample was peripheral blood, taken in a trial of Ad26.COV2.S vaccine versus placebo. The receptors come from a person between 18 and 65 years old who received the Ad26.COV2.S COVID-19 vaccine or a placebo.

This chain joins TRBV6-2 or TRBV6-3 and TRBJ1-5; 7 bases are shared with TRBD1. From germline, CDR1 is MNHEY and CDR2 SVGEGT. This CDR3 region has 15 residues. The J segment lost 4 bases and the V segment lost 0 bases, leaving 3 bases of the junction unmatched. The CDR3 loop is CASSYSTGTNQPQHF. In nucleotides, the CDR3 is TGTGCCAGCAGTTACTCGACAGGGACGAATCAGCCCCAGCATTTT.

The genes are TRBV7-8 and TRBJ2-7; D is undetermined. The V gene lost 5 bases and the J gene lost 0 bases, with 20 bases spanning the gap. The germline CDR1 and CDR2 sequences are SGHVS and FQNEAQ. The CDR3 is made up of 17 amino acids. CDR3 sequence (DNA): TGTGCCAGCAGCCCAATTATGATTGCGGAGAGCTCCTACGAGCAGTACTTC. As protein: CASSPIMIAESSYEQYF.

The DNA for the CDR3 is TGCAGCGCTCGGGACAGGATTACTTATGGCTACACCTTC. The encoded protein is CSARDRITYGYTF. The rearrangement joins TRBV29-1 to TRBJ1-2; 8 nucleotides match TRBD1. Trimming removed 7 bases from V and 5 bases from J; junction bases left unmatched: 9. CDR1 SQVTM and CDR2 ANQGSEA come from the germline V gene. There are 13 residues in the CDR3.

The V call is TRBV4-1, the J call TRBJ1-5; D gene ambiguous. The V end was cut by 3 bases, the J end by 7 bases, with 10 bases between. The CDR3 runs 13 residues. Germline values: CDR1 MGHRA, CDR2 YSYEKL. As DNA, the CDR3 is TGCGCCAGCAGCCAGAGTCCGGAGCAGCCCCAGCATTTT. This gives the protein CASSQSPEQPQHF.

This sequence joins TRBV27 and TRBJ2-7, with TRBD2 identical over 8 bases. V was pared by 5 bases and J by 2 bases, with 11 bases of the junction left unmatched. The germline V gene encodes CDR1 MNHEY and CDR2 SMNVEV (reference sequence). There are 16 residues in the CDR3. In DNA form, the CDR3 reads TGTGCCAGCAGTCCCCTGTCTCATAGCGGGACCTACGAGCAGTACTTC. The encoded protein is CASSPLSHSGTYEQYF.

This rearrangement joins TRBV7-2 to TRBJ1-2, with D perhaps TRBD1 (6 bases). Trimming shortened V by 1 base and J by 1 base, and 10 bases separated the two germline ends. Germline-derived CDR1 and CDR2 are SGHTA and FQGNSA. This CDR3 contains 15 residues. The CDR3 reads CASSLGAGVNYGYTF. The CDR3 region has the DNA TGTGCCAGCAGCTTAGGAGCAGGGGTTAACTATGGCTACACCTTC.

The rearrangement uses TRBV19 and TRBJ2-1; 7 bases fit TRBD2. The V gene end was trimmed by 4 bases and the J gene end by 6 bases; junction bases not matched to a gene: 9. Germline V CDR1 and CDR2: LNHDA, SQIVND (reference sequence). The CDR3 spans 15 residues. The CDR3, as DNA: TGTGCCAGTAGTAGGGGGGTGACTAGCCTCAATGAGCAGTTCTTC. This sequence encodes CASSRGVTSLNEQFF.

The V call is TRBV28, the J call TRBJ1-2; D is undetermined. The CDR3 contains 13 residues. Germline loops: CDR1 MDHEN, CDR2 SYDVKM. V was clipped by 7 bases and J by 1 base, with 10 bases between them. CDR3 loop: CASNRAGNYGYTF. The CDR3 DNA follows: TGTGCCAGCAATCGGGCGGGTAACTATGGCTACACCTTC.

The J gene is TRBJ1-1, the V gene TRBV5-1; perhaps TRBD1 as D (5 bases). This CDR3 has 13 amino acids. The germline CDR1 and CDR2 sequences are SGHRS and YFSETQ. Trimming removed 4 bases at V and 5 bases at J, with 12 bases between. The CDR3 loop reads CASSLYQGTEAFF. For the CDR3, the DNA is TGCGCCAGCAGCCTGTACCAGGGTACTGAAGCTTTCTTT.

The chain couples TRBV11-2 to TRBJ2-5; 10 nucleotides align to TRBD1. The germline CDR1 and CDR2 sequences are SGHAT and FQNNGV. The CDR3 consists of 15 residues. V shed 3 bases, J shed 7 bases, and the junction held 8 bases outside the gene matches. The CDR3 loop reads CASSFNRQGASTQYF. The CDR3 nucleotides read TGTGCCAGCAGCTTCAATAGACAGGGGGCGTCGACCCAGTACTTC.

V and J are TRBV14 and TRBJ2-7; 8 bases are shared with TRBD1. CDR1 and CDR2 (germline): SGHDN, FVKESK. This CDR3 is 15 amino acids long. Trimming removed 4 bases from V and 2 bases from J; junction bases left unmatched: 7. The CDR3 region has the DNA TGTGCCAGCAGCCCTACAGGGGGTGCAACCTACGAGCAGTACTTC. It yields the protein CASSPTGGATYEQYF.

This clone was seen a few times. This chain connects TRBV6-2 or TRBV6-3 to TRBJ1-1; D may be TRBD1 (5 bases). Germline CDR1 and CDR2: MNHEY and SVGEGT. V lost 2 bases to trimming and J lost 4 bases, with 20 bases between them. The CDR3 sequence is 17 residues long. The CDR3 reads CASSYTTGAVGSTEAFF. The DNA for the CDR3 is TGTGCCAGCAGTTACACCACCGGGGCCGTAGGGAGCACTGAAGCTTTCTTT.

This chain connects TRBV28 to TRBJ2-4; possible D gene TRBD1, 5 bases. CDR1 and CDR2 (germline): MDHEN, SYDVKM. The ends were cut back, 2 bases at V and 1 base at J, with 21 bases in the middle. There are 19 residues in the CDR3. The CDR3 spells CASSLRQRPALLAKNIQYF. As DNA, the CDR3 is TGTGCCAGCAGTTTACGACAGCGACCCGCCCTTTTGGCCAAAAACATTCAGTACTTC.

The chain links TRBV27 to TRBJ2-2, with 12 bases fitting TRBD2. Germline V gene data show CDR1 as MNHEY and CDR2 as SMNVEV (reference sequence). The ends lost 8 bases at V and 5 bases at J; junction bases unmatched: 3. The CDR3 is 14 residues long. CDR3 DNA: TGTGCCAGCGCTAGCGGGAGGGGTACCGGGGAGCTGTTTTTT. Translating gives CASASGRGTGELFF.

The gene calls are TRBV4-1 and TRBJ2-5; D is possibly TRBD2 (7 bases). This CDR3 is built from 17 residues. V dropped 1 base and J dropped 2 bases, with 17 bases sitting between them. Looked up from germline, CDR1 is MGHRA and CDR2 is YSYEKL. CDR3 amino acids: CASSQGRGGANQETQYF. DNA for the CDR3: TGCGCCAGCAGCCAAGGTCGAGGGGGGGCCAATCAAGAGACCCAGTACTTC.

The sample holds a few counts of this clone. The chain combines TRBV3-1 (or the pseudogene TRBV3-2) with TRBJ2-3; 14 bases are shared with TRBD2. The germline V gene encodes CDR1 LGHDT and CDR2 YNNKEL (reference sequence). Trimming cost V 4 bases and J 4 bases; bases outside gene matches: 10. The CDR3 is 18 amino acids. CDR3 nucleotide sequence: TGTGCCAGCAGCCTCCGGACTAGCGGGAGGCTCTACTCAGATACGCAGTATTTT. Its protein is CASSLRTSGRLYSDTQYF.